The 14 T cell receptor beta chains listed next were all sequenced from one sample in a study of T cell responses to AZD1222 COVID-19 vaccine. Measured with immunoSEQ multiplex PCR; TCRdb has only the in-frame clones, and not every one. The sample includes about 120,000 clones, almost 90% of them seen just once. The source material was peripheral blood, sampled on day 0 of AZD1222 vaccination. Receptors were obtained from an adult in good health.

The chain couples TRBV20-1 to TRBJ1-1; no reliable D call. Trimming took 5 bases from V and 0 from J, leaving 1 base between them. The CDR3 has 10 amino acids. The V gene's germline CDR1 is DFQATT and CDR2 SNEGSKA (reference sequence). CDR3: CSALNTEAFF. In DNA, the CDR3 is TGCAGTGCTTTGAACACTGAAGCTTTCTTT.

This clone was counted between two and nine times. This chain connects TRBV2 to TRBJ1-2, with D maybe TRBD1 (5 bases). The germline V gene has CDR1 SNHLY and CDR2 FYNNEI. V dropped 2 bases and J dropped 3 bases, with 7 bases sitting between them. This CDR3 comprises 13 residues. CDR3 sequence reads: CASSENRHYGYTF. DNA for the CDR3: TGTGCCAGCAGTGAAAACAGGCACTATGGCTACACCTTC.

This chain links TRBV7-3 with TRBJ2-1, with D possibly TRBD1 on 7 matching bases. The CDR3 covers 15 residues. Germline lookup yields CDR1 SGHTA and CDR2 FQGTGA. Trimming took 0 bases from V and 9 from J, leaving 15 bases between them. The CDR3 sequence: CASSLTRGAGGEQFF. CDR3 nucleotides: TGTGCCAGCAGCTTAACCAGGGGGGCTGGTGGTGAGCAGTTCTTC.

V and J are TRBV30 and TRBJ1-6; D not certain. This CDR3 is built from 16 residues. Germline CDR1 and CDR2: GTSNPN and SVGIG (reference sequence). Trimming removed 0 bases from V and 7 bases from J, with 16 bases in between. The CDR3 DNA follows: TGTGCCTGGAGTGTCTGGGAGGTTGGTGGAAATTCACCCCTCCACTTT. This codes for CAWSVWEVGGNSPLHF.

The V call is TRBV5-5, the J call TRBJ2-7; D gene uncertain. The CDR3 has 14 amino acids. Germline CDR1 is SGHKS and CDR2 is YYEKEE (reference sequence). The V and J ends lost 6 bases and 0 bases respectively, with 13 bases between them. The CDR3 loop is CASKNISSSYEQYF. The CDR3 DNA sequence: TGTGCCAGCAAGAACATTTCGAGCTCCTACGAGCAGTACTTC.

The gene calls are TRBV5-5 and TRBJ1-5; tentative D call: TRBD1 (6 bases). The V end lost 0 bases, the J end lost 3 bases, and 10 bases lay between the germline ends. CDR1 is SGHKS, CDR2 YYEKEE, per germline (reference sequence). The CDR3 totals 15 residues. The CDR3 is CASSLGTVFNQPQHF. CDR3 DNA: TGTGCCAGCAGCTTGGGGACAGTGTTCAATCAGCCCCAGCATTTT.

This chain connects TRBV6-5 to TRBJ2-7, with 7 bases lining up with TRBD1. Germline V gene lookup returns CDR1 MNHEY and CDR2 SVGAGI. J was trimmed by 2 bases and V by 0 bases; bases with no gene match: 4. CDR3 length: 15 amino acids. The CDR3 loop is CASSYSSRGTYEQYF. The CDR3 DNA follows: TGTGCCAGCAGTTACTCGTCCAGGGGGACCTACGAGCAGTACTTC.

V gene TRBV19 combines with J gene TRBJ2-5; perhaps TRBD2 as D (5 bases). The V gene's germline CDR1 is LNHDA and CDR2 SQIVND (reference sequence). The length of the CDR3 is 13 residues. V shed 5 bases and J shed 5 bases, with 12 bases lying between them. The CDR3 protein is CASSADPGETQYF. The DNA for the CDR3 is TGTGCCAGTAGTGCGGATCCGGGGGAGACCCAGTACTTC.

This clone was detected only a few times. The chain has TRBV19 and TRBJ2-7; 9 bases are a match to TRBD1. The CDR3 loop spans 15 amino acids. The V gene's germline CDR1 is LNHDA and CDR2 SQIVND (reference sequence). V was pared by 3 bases and J by 0 bases, with 3 bases of the junction left unmatched. The CDR3 loop reads CASSIGTGSSYEQYF. The DNA for the CDR3 is TGTGCCAGTAGTATTGGGACAGGGAGCTCCTACGAGCAGTACTTC.

The CDR3 is CSARDRVALFF. The CDR3 bases are TGCAGTGCTAGAGATCGCGTCGCCTTGTTCTTC. V and J are TRBV20-1 and TRBJ2-1; the D is unclear. Germline V CDR1 and CDR2: DFQATT, SNEGSKA (reference sequence). V lost 0 bases, J lost 15 bases, and 12 bases lay in between. This CDR3 has 11 residues.

This rearrangement joins TRBV7-2 to TRBJ2-5, with 12 bases identical to TRBD2. This CDR3 spans 16 amino acids. V was pared by 1 base and J by 3 bases, with 3 bases of the junction left unmatched. CDR1 is SGHTA, CDR2 FQGNSA, per germline. CDR3 protein: CASSLELAGGKETQYF. CDR3 DNA sequence: TGTGCCAGCAGCTTAGAGCTAGCGGGGGGGAAAGAGACCCAGTACTTC.

The chain is built from TRBV19 and TRBJ1-1, with 9 bases identical to TRBD1. The CDR3 consists of 15 residues. V shed 6 bases and J 1 base; nucleotides not matched to a gene: 6. CDR1 is LNHDA and CDR2 is SQIVND in the germline V gene (reference sequence). CDR3 nucleotides: TGTGCCAGTAGCAATACAGGGGGCGGGAACACTGAAGCTTTCTTT. It specifies CASSNTGGGNTEAFF. Full variable domain (rest looked up from reference TRBV19 and TRBJ1-1): DGGITQSPKYLFRKEGQNVTLSCEQNLNHDAMYWYRQDPGQGLRLIYYSQIVNDFQKGDIAEGYSVSREKKESFPLTVTSAQKNPTAFYLCASSNTGGGNTEAFFGQGTRLTVV.

The chain uses TRBV6-5 and TRBJ1-4, with TRBD1 matching over 9 bases. With V trimmed by 6 bases and J by 7 bases, 9 bases remained unmatched. This CDR3 spans 15 amino acids. The germline gives CDR1 MNHEY, CDR2 SVGAGI. CDR3 nucleotides: TGTGCCAGCAGCCTTTACAGGGGGCGTAGTGAAAAACTGTTTTTT. This codes for CASSLYRGRSEKLFF.

The chain uses TRBV6-1 and TRBJ2-3, with 8 bases aligning to TRBD1. J lost 1 base, V lost 2 bases, and 11 bases had no gene match. Germline CDR1 and CDR2: MNHNS and SASEGT. This CDR3 has 18 amino acids. The CDR3 DNA sequence: TGTGCCAGCAGTGAACGCACGAGACAGGGGTCGCGCACAGATACGCAGTATTTT. It is translated as CASSERTRQGSRTDTQYF.